These 17 T cell receptor beta chains originate from one sample sequenced in a study of blood T cell repertoires in COVID-19. Sequencing was performed with immunoSEQ multiplex PCR; in TCRdb, only in-frame clones are kept and a portion is missing. The table lists 270,000 or so clones, about 91% of them singletons. The sample consisted of peripheral blood. These receptors were collected from a woman aged 40 to 50 who had recovered from COVID-19.

The rearrangement joins TRBV9 to TRBJ2-5, with a tentative D call TRBD2 (6 bases). The ends were cut back, 0 bases at V and 5 bases at J, with 11 bases in the middle. This CDR3 is built from 14 residues. Germline V CDR1 and CDR2: SGDLS, YYNGEE. CDR3 nucleotide sequence: TGTGCCAGCAGCGTAGAGGCGGGGAGGGAGACCCAGTACTTC. Translated, it gives CASSVEAGRETQYF.

The gene calls are TRBV19 and TRBJ2-2, with D possibly matching TRBD2 (6 bases). The CDR3 is made up of 13 amino acids. Trimming removed 5 bases from V and 5 bases from J, with 9 bases in between. Germline CDR1 is LNHDA and CDR2 is SQIVND (reference sequence). CDR3 loop: CASSRLATGELFF. The CDR3 DNA follows: TGTGCCAGTAGTCGCCTAGCGACCGGGGAGCTGTTTTTT.

The chain uses TRBV6-6 and TRBJ1-3; possible D gene TRBD1, 6 bases. Germline CDR1 MNHNY, CDR2 SVGAGI (reference sequence). V lost 3 bases and J lost 8, with 17 bases in between. This CDR3 comprises 15 residues. The CDR3 protein is CASSYGTRGVDTIYF. The CDR3, as DNA: TGTGCCAGCAGTTATGGAACCAGGGGCGTCGACACCATATATTTT.

The chain uses TRBV7-2 and TRBJ2-3, with TRBD2 matching over 7 bases. Germline CDR1 SGHTA, CDR2 FQGNSA. The junction had 4 bases not matched to a gene; V was cut back by 1 base and J by 0 bases. The CDR3 runs 16 residues. The CDR3 DNA follows: TGTGCCAGCAGCTTAGGGGTTAGCGGGAGCACAGATACGCAGTATTTT. Encoded protein: CASSLGVSGSTDTQYF.

CDR3 amino acids: CASSEGGDYNEQFF. The CDR3 region has the DNA TGTGCCAGCAGTGAAGGCGGGGACTACAATGAGCAGTTCTTC. V and J are TRBV2 and TRBJ2-1; tentatively, D is TRBD2 (6 bases). This CDR3 spans 14 amino acids. Trimming removed 1 base at V and 3 bases at J, with 7 bases between. Germline CDR1 is SNHLY and CDR2 is FYNNEI. The full variable domain, completed using reference TRBV2 and TRBJ2-1, is EPEVTQTPSHQVTQMGQEVILRCVPISNHLYFYWYRQILGQKVEFLVSFYNNEISEKSEIFDDQFSVERPDGSNFTLKIRSTKLEDSAMYFCASSEGGDYNEQFFGPGTRLTVL.

This chain links TRBV10-3 with TRBJ1-1; 9 bases match TRBD1. CDR3 length: 14 amino acids. In germline, CDR1 is ENHRY, CDR2 SYGVKD. V was clipped by 7 bases and J by 4 bases; unmatched bases: 7. CDR3 sequence reads: CAITLDRGTTEAFF. The CDR3 coding sequence is TGTGCCATCACCCTCGACAGGGGGACCACTGAAGCTTTCTTT.

The J gene is TRBJ2-2, the V gene TRBV4-1; D might be TRBD1 (6 bases). V was cut by 4 bases and J by 4 bases, with 22 bases left in between. This CDR3 has 18 amino acids. Looked up from germline, CDR1 is MGHRA and CDR2 is YSYEKL. Here the CDR3 reads CASSLREGEARRTGELFF. The CDR3 bases are TGCGCCAGCAGCCTCCGAGAGGGGGAAGCGAGGCGCACCGGGGAGCTGTTTTTT.

This chain links TRBV6-1 with TRBJ1-6; D is uncertain. V dropped 2 bases and J dropped 1 base, with 9 bases sitting between them. This CDR3 comprises 16 residues. CDR1 is MNHNS and CDR2 is SASEGT in the germline V gene. The CDR3 nucleotides are TGTGCCAGCAGTGAACGTCCCAGTTCCTATAATTCACCCCTCCACTTT. Protein: CASSERPSSYNSPLHF.

The rearrangement uses TRBV6-5 and TRBJ2-1; 10 nucleotides match TRBD2. Germline trimming cut 4 bases from V and 12 bases from J; bases unmatched to any gene: 0. The germline V gene has CDR1 MNHEY and CDR2 SVGAGI. The CDR3 covers 11 residues. CDR3 sequence reads: CASSLAGGQFF. As DNA, the CDR3 is TGTGCCAGCAGTTTAGCGGGGGGGCAGTTCTTC.

This clone was detected a few times. The chain is built from TRBV28 and TRBJ2-7; no clear D. The V gene's germline CDR1 is MDHEN and CDR2 SYDVKM. Trimming cost V 5 bases and J 0 bases, with 8 bases left between them. This CDR3 spans 13 amino acids. The CDR3, as DNA: TGTGCCAGCAGTATATCACACTCCTACGAGCAGTACTTC. Its protein product is CASSISHSYEQYF.

The V and J genes are TRBV2 and TRBJ2-7, with a weak D call TRBD2 (6 bases). This CDR3 is built from 16 residues. Looked up from germline, CDR1 is SNHLY and CDR2 is FYNNEI. The V and J ends lost 4 bases and 5 bases respectively, with 21 bases between them. CDR3 nucleotide sequence: TGTGCCAGCAGTGCCCGGGACTCTCCTCCAACTAACGAGCAGTACGTC. Protein product: CASSARDSPPTNEQYV.

The CDR3 nucleotides read TGCGCCAGCAGTGGTTTTGGACAGGGGGCCGACGAGCAGTACTTC. It is translated as CASSGFGQGADEQYF. The chain uses TRBV10-2 and TRBJ2-7, with 11 bases lining up with TRBD1. The V gene's germline CDR1 is WSHSY and CDR2 SAAADI. V dropped 4 bases and J dropped 5; count of bases not matched to a gene: 7. This CDR3 comprises 15 residues.

The chain joins TRBV3-1 (or the pseudogene TRBV3-2) to TRBJ2-7; TRBD2 matches at 7 bases. The junction had 6 bases not matched to a gene; V was cut back by 1 base and J by 3 bases. The CDR3 contains 15 residues. CDR1 is LGHDT and CDR2 is YNNKEL in the germline V gene (reference sequence). This chain's CDR3 is CASSQGLGLNYEQYF. CDR3 in DNA: TGTGCCAGCAGCCAAGGTCTGGGACTAAACTACGAGCAGTACTTC.

This clone showed up just once. Other DNA sequences of this sample code for an identical CDR3. The chain links TRBV24-1 to TRBJ1-1; no firm D call. V was clipped by 7 bases and J by 1 base, with 6 bases between them. Germline-derived CDR1 and CDR2 are KGHDR and SFDVKD. The CDR3 sequence is 12 residues long. The CDR3: CATRGANTEAFF. The CDR3 region has the DNA TGTGCCACCAGGGGAGCGAACACTGAAGCTTTCTTT.

The J gene is TRBJ2-3, the V gene TRBV6-1; tentatively, D is TRBD2 (6 bases). This CDR3 spans 15 amino acids. Between the trimmed V and J ends, which lost 1 base and 2 bases, there was a span of 10 bases. The V gene's germline CDR1 is MNHNS and CDR2 SASEGT. CDR3 sequence (DNA): TGTGCCAGCAGTGAAGGGAGGGCGAACACAGATACGCAGTATTTT. This codes for CASSEGRANTDTQYF.

J is TRBJ1-1 and V is TRBV4-3; no firm D call. The germline V gene has CDR1 LGHNA and CDR2 YSLEER. The CDR3 has 17 amino acids. Trimming left V 1 base short and J 4 bases short, with 19 bases between. This CDR3 is CASSQGYLDIRGTEAFF. The CDR3 DNA reads TGCGCCAGCAGCCAAGGTTATCTCGACATCCGGGGCACTGAAGCTTTCTTT.

This clone has just one count. The rearrangement joins TRBV6-2 or TRBV6-3 to TRBJ2-3, with D possibly TRBD2 on 6 matching bases. The V gene's germline CDR1 is MNHEY and CDR2 SVGEGT. Trimming pared 2 bases from V and 2 bases from J, leaving 11 bases between. This CDR3 is 15 amino acids long. The CDR3 protein is CASSYRRGDTDTQYF. In DNA form, the CDR3 reads TGTGCCAGCAGTTACAGGCGGGGAGACACAGATACGCAGTATTTT.